This T cell receptor (beta chain) was retrieved from a study of metastatic and nonmetastatic thyroid tumors. As for the study in general: Comparison of repertoires was carried out across blood and tumor or nodule tissue from malignant and benign thyroid patients. Study-wide results and caveats: Within blood and tumor, benign nodules reportedly had significantly lower TCR beta diversity than malignant thyroid tumors did.

This clone has just one count. Its antigen is still unknown. The junction differs from germline at one of its ends, possibly a read error. In the authors' workflow: Clinicopathological groups of papillary thyroid cancer showed CDR3 differences that were used to build a distant-metastasis classifier. MiXCR reprocessed the PCR reads for TCRdb. The V and J calls, along with clone size, are taken from TCRdb and not from the paper's own processing. The sample shows around 15,000 clones, 23% of them seen only once. The CDR3 is 13 amino acids. Germline V gene sequence: CDR1 SGHDN, CDR2 FVKESK. None of the patients had undergone any treatment ahead of thyroid surgery.

Sequencing input: adjacent normal tissue. J is TRBJ1-6 and V is TRBV14, with a weak D call TRBD1 (5 bases). The TCR was taken from a female donor with papillary thyroid cancer or a benign thyroid nodule (not recorded which). Some clones in this sample may be carry-over from other donors' samples. This chain's CDR3 is CSSSQGLGSPLQF. CDR3 nucleotides: TGTTCCAGCAGCCAGGGTCTTGGTTCACCCCTCCAATTT.